This passage covers 13 T cell receptor beta chains from one sample sequenced in a study of blood T cell repertoires in COVID-19. The method was immunoSEQ multiplex PCR; TCRdb's version includes in-frame clones alone and lacks a portion of them. The sample has hundreds of thousands of clones; roughly 90% are singletons. Sequencing input: PBMCs or T cells enriched from blood (not recorded which). These receptor sequences come from a man under 40 who had been exposed to COVID-19.

The chain recombines TRBV5-4 with TRBJ2-3; D not resolved. The CDR3 loop spans 14 amino acids. Trimming took 2 bases from V and 0 from J, leaving 7 bases between them. Germline-derived CDR1 and CDR2 are SGHNT and YYREEE (reference sequence). The CDR3 nucleotides are TGTGCCAGCAGCTTCACCCAGAGCACAGATACGCAGTATTTT. It specifies CASSFTQSTDTQYF.

V gene TRBV14 combines with J gene TRBJ1-4; tentatively, D is TRBD1 (5 bases). CDR1 SGHDN and CDR2 FVKESK come from the germline V gene. The CDR3 loop spans 14 amino acids. V gave up 7 bases and J gave up 2 bases, with 11 bases separating them. The CDR3 region is CASKGKGTNEKLFF. CDR3 nucleotides: TGTGCCAGCAAGGGGAAGGGGACTAATGAAAAACTGTTTTTT.

V is TRBV5-4 and J is TRBJ1-2; 7 bases align to TRBD1. There are 14 residues in the CDR3. V lost 0 bases, J lost 4 bases, and 3 bases stayed unmatched. From germline, CDR1 is SGHNT and CDR2 YYREEE (reference sequence). CDR3 region: CASSLVGTAYGYTF. The CDR3 bases are TGTGCCAGCAGCTTGGTAGGGACAGCCTATGGCTACACCTTC.

The rearrangement joins TRBV20-1 to TRBJ2-3; 12 positions match TRBD2. This CDR3 contains 15 residues. Germline V gives CDR1 DFQATT, CDR2 SNEGSKA (reference sequence). After removal of 3 bases from V and 6 bases from J, the junction contained 7 bases not matched to a gene. The CDR3 nucleotides read TGCAGTGCTAGTCGCGGACTAGCGGGGACTGATACGCAGTATTTT. This sequence encodes CSASRGLAGTDTQYF.

This clone has just one count. The rearrangement joins TRBV6-6 to TRBJ2-7; maybe TRBD1 (6 bases). CDR3 length: 13 residues. Trimming pared 1 base from V and 6 bases from J, leaving 10 bases between. The germline gives CDR1 MNHNY, CDR2 SVGAGI (reference sequence). The CDR3 protein is CASSYWTDGEQYF. DNA of the CDR3: TGTGCCAGCAGTTACTGGACAGACGGCGAGCAGTACTTC.

This chain connects TRBV7-6 to TRBJ2-1; D perhaps matches TRBD1 (6 bases). The CDR3 is 14 amino acids. V lost 3 bases to trimming and J lost 5 bases, with 11 bases between them. The germline V gene has CDR1 SGHVS and CDR2 FNYEAQ. CDR3 loop: CASSLGSGDNEQFF. The CDR3 region has the DNA TGTGCCAGCAGCTTGGGGTCAGGGGACAATGAGCAGTTCTTC.

This clone was detected only once. V gene TRBV29-1 combines with J gene TRBJ1-1; no firm D call. Looked up from germline, CDR1 is SQVTM and CDR2 is ANQGSEA. Between the trimmed V and J ends, which lost 6 bases and 3 bases, there was a span of 29 bases. The CDR3 is 18 amino acids. The CDR3 DNA follows: TGCAGCGTCGAAACACCCGGGTCCACCCTTCCTTTTCACACTGAAGCTTTCTTT. Protein sequence: CSVETPGSTLPFHTEAFF.

This clone was counted once. The chain couples TRBV19 to TRBJ2-7, with TRBD1 matching over 7 bases. The CDR3 is 12 amino acids. The V gene end was trimmed by 10 bases and the J gene end by 5 bases; junction bases not matched to a gene: 8. Per germline, CDR1 LNHDA and CDR2 SQIVND (reference sequence). The CDR3 DNA reads TGTGCCACCAAGACAGGGATTAACGAGCAGTACTTC. As protein: CATKTGINEQYF.

The chain links TRBV7-3 to TRBJ1-3, with D maybe TRBD1 (5 bases). The germline CDR1 and CDR2 sequences are SGHTA and FQGTGA. The V and J ends lost 2 bases and 1 base respectively, with 6 bases between them. This CDR3 contains 14 residues. This CDR3 reads CASSLGGSGNTIYF. CDR3 coding DNA: TGTGCCAGCAGCTTAGGGGGGTCTGGAAACACCATATATTTT.

In this sample, this clone turned up once. The chain has TRBV6-5 and TRBJ1-6, with a possible D match to TRBD1 (5 bases). This CDR3 has 14 residues. Germline CDR1 MNHEY, CDR2 SVGAGI. The V gene lost 6 bases and the J gene lost 9 bases, with 15 bases spanning the gap. The CDR3 DNA sequence: TGTGCCAGCAGCCCGACAGCCTCTATTTCACCCCTCCACTTT. Its protein product is CASSPTASISPLHF.

The rearrangement links TRBV20-1 to TRBJ2-7; D is uncertain. Germline V CDR1 and CDR2: DFQATT, SNEGSKA (reference sequence). The V gene lost 0 bases and the J gene lost 6 bases, with 6 bases spanning the gap. This CDR3 has 11 amino acids. CDR3 nucleotides: TGCAGTGCTAGAGATGCGGCCGAGCAGTACTTC. Translated, it gives CSARDAAEQYF.

The chain recombines TRBV9 with TRBJ2-5; D call uncertain. V was clipped by 0 bases and J by 5 bases, with 14 bases between them. The CDR3 is made up of 15 amino acids. Germline CDR1 reads SGDLS; CDR2 reads YYNGEE. The CDR3 loop is CASSVGPAGEETQYF. CDR3 nucleotides: TGTGCCAGCAGCGTAGGTCCAGCCGGAGAGGAGACCCAGTACTTC.

This clone has a single count. The gene calls are TRBV4-1 and TRBJ1-2, with 8 bases aligning to TRBD1. J was trimmed by 0 bases and V by 2 bases; bases with no gene match: 11. Germline V gene sequence: CDR1 MGHRA, CDR2 YSYEKL. The CDR3 is 18 amino acids. Here the CDR3 DNA reads TGCGCCAGCAGCCAACCTACGGGGACGACAGGGGCTAACTATGGCTACACCTTC. Its protein is CASSQPTGTTGANYGYTF.